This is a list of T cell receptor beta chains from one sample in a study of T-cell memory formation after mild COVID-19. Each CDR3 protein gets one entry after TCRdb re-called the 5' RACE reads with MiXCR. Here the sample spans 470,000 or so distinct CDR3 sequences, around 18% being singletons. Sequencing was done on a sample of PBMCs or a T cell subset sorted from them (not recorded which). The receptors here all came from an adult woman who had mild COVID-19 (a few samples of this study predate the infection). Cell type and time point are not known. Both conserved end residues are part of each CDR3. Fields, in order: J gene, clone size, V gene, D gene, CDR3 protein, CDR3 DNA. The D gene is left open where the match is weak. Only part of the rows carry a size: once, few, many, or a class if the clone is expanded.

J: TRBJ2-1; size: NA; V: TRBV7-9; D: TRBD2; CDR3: CASSSGTSGRRDEQFF; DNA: TGTGCCAGCAGCTCCGGGACTAGCGGACGTCGGGATGAGCAGTTCTTC
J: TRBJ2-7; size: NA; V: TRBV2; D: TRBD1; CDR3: CASSERGQGIYEQYF; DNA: TGTGCCAGCAGTGAACGGGGACAGGGAATCTACGAGCAGTACTTC
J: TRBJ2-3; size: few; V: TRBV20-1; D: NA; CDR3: CSARDLLSTDTQYF; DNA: TGCAGTGCTAGAGATTTACTCTCCACAGATACGCAGTATTTT
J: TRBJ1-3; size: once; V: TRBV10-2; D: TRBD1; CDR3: CASDPTGNYGTIYF; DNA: TGCGCCAGTGATCCGACAGGGAATTACGGCACCATATATTTT
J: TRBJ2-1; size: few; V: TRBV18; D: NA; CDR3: CASSPRGPTDEQFF; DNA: TGTGCCAGCTCACCACGGGGCCCCACTGATGAGCAGTTCTTC
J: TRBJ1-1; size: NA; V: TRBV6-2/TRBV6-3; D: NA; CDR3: CASRYMNTEAFF; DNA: TGTGCCAGCAGGTACATGAACACTGAAGCTTTCTTT
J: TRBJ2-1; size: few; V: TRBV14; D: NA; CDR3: CASSPIRRGGRSYNEQFF; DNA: TGTGCCAGCAGCCCCATCCGGCGCGGGGGCAGGTCCTACAATGAGCAGTTCTTC
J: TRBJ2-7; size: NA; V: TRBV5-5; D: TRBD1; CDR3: CASSLAGTEAYEQYF; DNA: TGTGCCAGCAGCTTGGCCGGGACAGAAGCCTACGAGCAGTACTTC
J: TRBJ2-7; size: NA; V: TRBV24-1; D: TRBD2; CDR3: CATSAGGGEQYF; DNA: TGTGCCACCTCTGCGGGGGGCGGCGAGCAGTACTTC
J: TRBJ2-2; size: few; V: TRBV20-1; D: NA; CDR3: CSARAIGGNTGELFF; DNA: TGCAGTGCTAGAGCTATCGGCGGAAACACCGGGGAGCTGTTTTTT
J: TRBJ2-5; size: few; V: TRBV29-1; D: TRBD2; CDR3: CSVQVRLAGAGQETQYF; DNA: TGCAGCGTTCAAGTGAGACTAGCGGGAGCGGGGCAAGAGACCCAGTACTTC
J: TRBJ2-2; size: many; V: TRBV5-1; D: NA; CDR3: CASREGGGAGTGELFF; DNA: TGCGCCAGCCGCGAAGGAGGCGGAGCGGGCACCGGGGAGCTGTTTTTT
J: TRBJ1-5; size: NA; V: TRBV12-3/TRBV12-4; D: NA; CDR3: CASSRGSNQPQHF; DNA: TGTGCCAGCAGTCGAGGTAGCAATCAGCCCCAGCATTTT
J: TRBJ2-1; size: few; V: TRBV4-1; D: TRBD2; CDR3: CASSPEPSGGALDEQFF; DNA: TGCGCCAGCAGCCCCGAACCTAGCGGGGGGGCCTTGGATGAGCAGTTCTTC
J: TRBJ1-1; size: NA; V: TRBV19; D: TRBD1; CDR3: CASSIRGPYEAFF; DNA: TGTGCCAGTAGTATCAGGGGGCCGTATGAAGCTTTCTTT
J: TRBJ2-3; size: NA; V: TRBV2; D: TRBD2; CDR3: CASSEGEIYRGTTRVDTQYF; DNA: TGTGCCAGCAGTGAAGGGGAAATCTACCGCGGGACTACCCGCGTGGATACGCAGTATTTT
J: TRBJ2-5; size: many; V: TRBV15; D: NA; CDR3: CATSRGQKETQYF; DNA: TGTGCCACCAGCAGAGGACAGAAAGAGACCCAGTACTTC
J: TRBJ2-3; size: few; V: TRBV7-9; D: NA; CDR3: CASSFSGPTDTQYF; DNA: TGTGCCAGCAGCTTTTCGGGGCCCACAGATACGCAGTATTTT
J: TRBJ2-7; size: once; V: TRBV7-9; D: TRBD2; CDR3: CASSSGGGRYEQYF; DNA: TGTGCCAGCAGCTCCGGGGGGGGGAGGTACGAGCAGTACTTC
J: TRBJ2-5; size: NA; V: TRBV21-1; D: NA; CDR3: CASSKEAGEETQYF; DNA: TGTGCCAGCAGCAAAGAGGCGGGCGAAGAGACCCAGTACTTC
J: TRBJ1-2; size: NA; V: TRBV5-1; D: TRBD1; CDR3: CASSLIRDRDNHGYTF; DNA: TGCGCCAGCAGCTTGATTCGGGACAGGGATAACCATGGCTACACCTTC
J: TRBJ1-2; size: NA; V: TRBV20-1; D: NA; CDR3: CSARDFEGDGYGYTF; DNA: TGCAGTGCTAGAGATTTCGAGGGGGACGGCTATGGCTACACCTTC
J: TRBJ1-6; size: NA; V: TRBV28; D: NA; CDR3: CASSFPANSPLHF; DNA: TGTGCCAGCAGTTTTCCTGCCAATTCACCCCTCCACTTT
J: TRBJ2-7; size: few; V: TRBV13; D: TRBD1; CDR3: CASSGQGISYEQYF; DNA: TGTGCCAGCAGCGGACAGGGTATCTCCTACGAGCAGTACTTC
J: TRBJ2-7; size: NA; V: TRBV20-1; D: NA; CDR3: CSGTASDTYEQYF; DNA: TGCAGTGGTACTGCCTCGGACACCTACGAGCAGTACTTC
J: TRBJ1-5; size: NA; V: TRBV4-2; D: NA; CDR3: CASSQETGFSNQPQHF; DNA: TGTGCCAGCAGCCAAGAGACGGGATTTAGCAATCAGCCCCAGCATTTT
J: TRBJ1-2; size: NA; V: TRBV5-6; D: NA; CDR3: CASSLRSGKTF; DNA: TGTGCCAGCAGCTTGCGGTCAGGGAAGACCTTC
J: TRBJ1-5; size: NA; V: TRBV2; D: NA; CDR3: CASSTSYRQPQHF; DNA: TGTGCCAGCAGTACCTCCTATAGACAGCCCCAGCATTTT
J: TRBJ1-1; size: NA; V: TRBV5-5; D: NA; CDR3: CASSRYENTEAFF; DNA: TGTGCCAGCAGCCGTTATGAGAACACTGAAGCTTTCTTT
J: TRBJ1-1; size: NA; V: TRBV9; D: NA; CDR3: CASSVDIGTVNTEAFF; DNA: TGTGCCAGCAGCGTAGATATCGGGACGGTGAACACTGAAGCTTTCTTT
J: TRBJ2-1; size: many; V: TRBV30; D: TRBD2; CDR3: CAWSEEAGTSGFYEQFF; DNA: TGTGCCTGGAGTGAAGAAGCCGGGACTAGCGGGTTCTATGAGCAGTTCTTC
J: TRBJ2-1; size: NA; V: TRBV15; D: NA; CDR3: CATSSDRREQFF; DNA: TGTGCCACCAGCAGCGACAGACGAGAGCAGTTCTTC
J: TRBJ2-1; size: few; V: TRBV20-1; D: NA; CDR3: CSAIPRGRVQFF; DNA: TGCAGTGCCATACCAAGGGGGAGGGTTCAGTTCTTC
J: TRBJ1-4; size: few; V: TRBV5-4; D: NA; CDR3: CASSLLPPGGGFEKLFF; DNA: TGTGCCAGCAGCCTACTCCCTCCCGGGGGGGGATTCGAAAAACTGTTTTTT
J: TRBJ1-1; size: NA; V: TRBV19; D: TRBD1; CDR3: CASSTTGGISTEAFF; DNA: TGTGCCAGTAGTACAACAGGGGGCATCAGCACTGAAGCTTTCTTT
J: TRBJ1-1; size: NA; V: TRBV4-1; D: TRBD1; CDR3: CASSHLQGANTEAFF; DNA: TGCGCCAGCAGCCACTTACAGGGGGCTAACACTGAAGCTTTCTTT